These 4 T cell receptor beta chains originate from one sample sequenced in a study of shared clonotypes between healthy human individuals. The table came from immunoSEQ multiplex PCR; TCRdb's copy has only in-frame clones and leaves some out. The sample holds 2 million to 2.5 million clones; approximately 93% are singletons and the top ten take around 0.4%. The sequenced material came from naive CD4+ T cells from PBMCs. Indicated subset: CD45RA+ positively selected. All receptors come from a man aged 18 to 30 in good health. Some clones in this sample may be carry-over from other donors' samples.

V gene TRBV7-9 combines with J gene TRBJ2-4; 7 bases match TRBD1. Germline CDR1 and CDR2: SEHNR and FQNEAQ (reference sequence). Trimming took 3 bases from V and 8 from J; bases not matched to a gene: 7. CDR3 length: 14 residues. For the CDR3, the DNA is TGTGCCAGCAGCTTGGGGGTGCAGGGGGACATTCAGTACTTC. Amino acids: CASSLGVQGDIQYF.

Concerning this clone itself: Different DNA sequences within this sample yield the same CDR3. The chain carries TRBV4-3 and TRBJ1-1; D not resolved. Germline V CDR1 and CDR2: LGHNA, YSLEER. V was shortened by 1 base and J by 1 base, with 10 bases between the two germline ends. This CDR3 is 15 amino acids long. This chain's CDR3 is CASSQGFLSNTEAFF. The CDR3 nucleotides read TGCGCCAGCAGCCAAGGTTTCCTTTCGAACACTGAAGCTTTCTTT.

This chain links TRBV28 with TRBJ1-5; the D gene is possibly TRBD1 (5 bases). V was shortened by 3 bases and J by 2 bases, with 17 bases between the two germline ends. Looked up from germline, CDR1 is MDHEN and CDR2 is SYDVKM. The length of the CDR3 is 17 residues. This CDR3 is CASSLGARGARNQPQHF. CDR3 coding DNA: TGTGCCAGCAGTTTGGGTGCTAGGGGCGCGCGCAATCAGCCCCAGCATTTT. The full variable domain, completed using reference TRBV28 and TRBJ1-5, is DVKVTQSSRYLVKRTGEKVFLECVQDMDHENMFWYRQDPGLGLRLIYFSYDVKMKEKGDIPEGYSVSREKKERFSLILESASTNQTSMYLCASSLGARGARNQPQHFGDGTRLSIL.

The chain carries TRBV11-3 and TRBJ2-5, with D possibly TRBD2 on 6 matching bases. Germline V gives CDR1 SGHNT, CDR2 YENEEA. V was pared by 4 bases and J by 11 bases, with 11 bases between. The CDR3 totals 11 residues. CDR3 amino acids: CASSSTGEQYF. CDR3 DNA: TGTGCCAGCAGCTCGACGGGAGAGCAGTACTTC.